A single sample gave rise to the 29 T cell receptor beta chains below, sequenced in a study of T cell responses to AZD1222 COVID-19 vaccine. Method: immunoSEQ multiplex PCR; TCRdb's copy keeps in-frame clones and lacks some. The repertoire holds 90,000 to 150,000 clones, with roughly 90% as singletons. Sequenced material: peripheral blood, taken on day 0 of AZD1222 vaccination. Receptors originate from an adult in good health.

This sequence joins TRBV30 and TRBJ2-1; no clear D gene. Germline V gives CDR1 GTSNPN, CDR2 SVGIG (reference sequence). V was pared by 1 base and J by 6 bases, with 10 bases between. CDR3 length: 13 residues. CDR3 bases: TGTGCCTGGAGTGGGGTTCGGCCCAATGAGCAGTTCTTC. It is translated as CAWSGVRPNEQFF.

This chain uses TRBV11-2 with TRBJ1-1; tentatively, D is TRBD1 (5 bases). The CDR3 is 14 residues long. V was cut by 6 bases and J by 4 bases, with 15 bases left in between. The germline CDR1 and CDR2 sequences are SGHAT and FQNNGV. The CDR3 is CASRRAQGPTEAFF. The DNA for the CDR3 is TGTGCCAGCAGGAGGGCTCAGGGACCCACTGAAGCTTTCTTT.

This clone was observed a single time. V usage is TRBV6-5 and J usage is TRBJ1-5; weak D call: TRBD1 (5 bases). The CDR3 has 15 residues. V shed 0 bases and J shed 6 bases, with 12 bases lying between them. The V gene's germline CDR1 is MNHEY and CDR2 SVGAGI. The CDR3: CASSYSRQGTQPQHF. The CDR3, as DNA: TGTGCCAGCAGTTACTCACGGCAGGGCACTCAGCCCCAGCATTTT.

CDR3 residues: CASSLFPHTTLAGGADTQYF. The CDR3, as DNA: TGTGCCAGCAGCTTATTTCCCCACACCACACTAGCGGGGGGTGCAGATACGCAGTATTTT. V usage is TRBV7-3 and J usage is TRBJ2-3; 12 bases align to TRBD2. V gave up 2 bases and J gave up 4 bases; unmatched junction bases: 16. The CDR3 is 20 amino acids. The germline gives CDR1 SGHTA, CDR2 FQGTGA.

This clone was counted only a few times. V gene TRBV12-3 or TRBV12-4 combines with J gene TRBJ1-3; no reliable D call. V was clipped by 2 bases and J by 0 bases, with 2 bases between them. This CDR3 comprises 13 residues. As DNA, the CDR3 is TGTGCCAGCAGTTTAAGCTCTGGAAACACCATATATTTT. As protein: CASSLSSGNTIYF.

The CDR3 is CASRGFRETQYF. In nucleotides, the CDR3 is TGTGCCAGCAGGGGCTTTCGGGAGACCCAGTACTTC. This chain uses TRBV2 with TRBJ2-5, with unresolved D. The CDR3 loop spans 12 amino acids. V gave up 6 bases and J gave up 5 bases, with 10 bases separating them. The germline V gene has CDR1 SNHLY and CDR2 FYNNEI.

The chain links TRBV11-3 to TRBJ2-2; D might be TRBD2 (6 bases). Germline V gene data show CDR1 as SGHNT and CDR2 as YENEEA. V dropped 0 bases and J dropped 8 bases, with 13 bases sitting between them. The CDR3 length is 15 residues. CDR3 DNA sequence: TGTGCCAGCAGCTTAGAGGGCAGCCTAGCGGGGGAGCTGTTTTTT. Protein: CASSLEGSLAGELFF.

The DNA for the CDR3 is TGTGCCTGGAGGGGACAGGGGGGCTCACCCCTCCACTTT. Protein product: CAWRGQGGSPLHF. The genes are TRBV30 and TRBJ1-6; the match to TRBD1 covers 11 bases. CDR3 length: 13 amino acids. Looked up from germline, CDR1 is GTSNPN and CDR2 is SVGIG (reference sequence). Trimming removed 3 bases from V and 10 bases from J; junction bases left unmatched: 2.

The rearrangement uses TRBV12-3 or TRBV12-4 and TRBJ2-7; no clear D. Between the trimmed V and J ends, which lost 6 bases and 6 bases, there was a span of 12 bases. The CDR3 is 12 residues long. CDR3 in amino acids: CASSSTLREQYF. Here the CDR3 DNA reads TGTGCCAGCAGCTCCACCCTTCGCGAGCAGTACTTC.

In the case of this clone: Other nucleotide sequences in the sample specify the same CDR3. The J gene is TRBJ1-2, the V gene TRBV29-1; D gene unclear. Germline CDR1 and CDR2: SQVTM and ANQGSEA. The CDR3 spans 12 residues. V lost 1 base and J 1 base, leaving 4 bases between the germline ends. The CDR3 here is CSVEGSNYGYTF. CDR3 nucleotide sequence: TGCAGCGTTGAAGGCAGTAACTATGGCTACACCTTC.

The CDR3 coding sequence is TGTGCCAGTAGTACAGGGAAAGCTTTCTTT. This sequence encodes CASSTGKAFF. The chain combines TRBV19 with TRBJ1-1, with D possibly being TRBD1 (5 bases). This CDR3 has 10 amino acids. Trimming shortened V by 4 bases and J by 9 bases, and 6 bases separated the two germline ends. Per germline, CDR1 LNHDA and CDR2 SQIVND (reference sequence).

The chain joins TRBV7-2 to TRBJ1-1; D gene uncertain. V was cut by 8 bases and J by 2 bases, with 12 bases left in between. The CDR3 is 13 amino acids. CDR1 is SGHTA, CDR2 FQGNSA, per germline. The DNA of the CDR3 is TGTGCCAGCGGAACTGACTACAACACTGAAGCTTTCTTT. It translates to CASGTDYNTEAFF.

This clone occurred once. V and J are TRBV12-3 or TRBV12-4 and TRBJ1-6; D unresolved. The CDR3 length is 12 residues. The V end lost 4 bases, the J end lost 8 bases, and 6 bases lay between the germline ends. The CDR3 loop is CASSSRYSPLHF. CDR3 DNA sequence: TGTGCCAGCAGTTCCCGATATTCACCCCTCCACTTT.

The V and J genes are TRBV6-5 and TRBJ1-2, with D maybe TRBD1 (5 bases). V was trimmed by 5 bases and J by 8 bases, leaving 15 bases between them. Germline values: CDR1 MNHEY, CDR2 SVGAGI. CDR3 length: 13 amino acids. CDR3 DNA sequence: TGTGCCAGCAGTCCCCGGCCCTGGGGCGGCTACACCTTC. The encoded protein is CASSPRPWGGYTF.

The rearrangement joins TRBV27 to TRBJ1-2; the D gene is possibly TRBD1 (6 bases). V gave up 1 base and J gave up 2 bases, with 17 bases separating them. There are 17 residues in the CDR3. In germline, CDR1 is MNHEY, CDR2 SMNVEV (reference sequence). The CDR3 loop is CASSLWVGGASNYGYTF. The CDR3 region has the DNA TGTGCCAGCAGTTTATGGGTAGGGGGTGCGTCCAACTATGGCTACACCTTC.

V and J are TRBV2 and TRBJ1-5; maybe TRBD1 (5 bases). The CDR3 is 14 residues long. V gave up 5 bases and J gave up 2 bases, with 10 bases separating them. Looked up from germline, CDR1 is SNHLY and CDR2 is FYNNEI. The CDR3 coding sequence is TGTGCCAGCAGTCCTGAAGGGGGCAATCAGCCCCAGCATTTT. Its translation: CASSPEGGNQPQHF.

The V gene is TRBV5-1, the J gene TRBJ2-1, with TRBD1 as a possible D gene (6 bases). Germline loops: CDR1 SGHRS, CDR2 YFSETQ. CDR3 length: 18 residues. V lost 2 bases and J lost 1, with 19 bases in between. The CDR3 loop reads CASSLSQGSISSYNEQFF. The CDR3 nucleotides read TGCGCCAGCAGCTTATCCCAGGGGTCAATCTCTTCCTACAATGAGCAGTTCTTC.

CDR3 nucleotide sequence: TGTGCCAGCAGCTTAGATGGTGGTACTGAAGCTTTCTTT. This translates into CASSLDGGTEAFF. This chain links TRBV11-3 with TRBJ1-1, with D unresolved. CDR3 size: 13 residues. Germline V gene lookup returns CDR1 SGHNT and CDR2 YENEEA. The V end was cut by 0 bases, the J end by 5 bases, with 7 bases between.

This rearrangement joins TRBV14 to TRBJ2-3; 9 nucleotides agree with TRBD2. V was clipped by 3 bases and J by 3 bases; unmatched bases: 7. Germline assignment: CDR1 SGHDN and CDR2 FVKESK. This CDR3 contains 16 residues. The CDR3, as DNA: TGTGCCAGCAGCCACCTAGCGGGGCTGGGGACAGATACGCAGTATTTT. Its translation: CASSHLAGLGTDTQYF.

This clone was found a few times. This chain uses TRBV7-9 with TRBJ1-1, with a tentative D call TRBD1 (5 bases). The V and J ends lost 5 bases and 4 bases respectively, with 17 bases between them. The CDR3 has 15 amino acids. CDR1 and CDR2 from the germline V gene are SEHNR and FQNEAQ (reference sequence). CDR3 residues: CASSLSADGGTEAFF. DNA of the CDR3: TGTGCCAGCAGCCTCTCGGCTGACGGGGGCACTGAAGCTTTCTTT.

J is TRBJ2-3 and V is TRBV7-2; TRBD1 might be the D (6 bases). CDR1 is SGHTA and CDR2 is FQGNSA in the germline V gene. The CDR3 covers 14 residues. The V and J ends lost 8 bases and 3 bases respectively, with 15 bases between them. The CDR3 DNA reads as TGTGCCAGCCGCCCAGGGGTGAATACAGATACGCAGTATTTT. The encoded protein is CASRPGVNTDTQYF. Drawing the rest from reference TRBV7-2 and TRBJ2-3, the complete variable domain is GAGVSQSPSNKVTEKGKDVELRCDPISGHTALYWYRQSLGQGLEFLIYFQGNSAPDKSGLPSDRFSAERTGGSVSTLTIQRTQQEDSAVYLCASRPGVNTDTQYFGPGTRLTVL.

Points on this clone: The same CDR3 is also encoded by other DNA sequences in this sample. The rearrangement links TRBV6-5 to TRBJ2-4; D perhaps matches TRBD1 (6 bases). Germline assignment: CDR1 MNHEY and CDR2 SVGAGI. The CDR3 is made up of 15 amino acids. Trimming pared 0 bases from V and 1 base from J, leaving 7 bases between. CDR3 residues: CASSYSRGAKNIQYF. CDR3 DNA sequence: TGTGCCAGCAGTTACTCGAGGGGGGCCAAAAACATTCAGTACTTC.

A note on this clone: The sample holds other DNA sequences that translate to the same CDR3. The chain links TRBV6-2 or TRBV6-3 to TRBJ1-5, with no clear D. The V end lost 0 bases, the J end lost 0 bases, and 3 bases lay between the germline ends. The CDR3 is made up of 14 amino acids. Germline lookup yields CDR1 MNHEY and CDR2 SVGEGT. For the CDR3, the DNA is TGTGCCAGCAGTTACTCTCATAGCAATCAGCCCCAGCATTTT. It codes for CASSYSHSNQPQHF.

The chain combines TRBV3-1 (or the pseudogene TRBV3-2) with TRBJ1-2, with 7 bases matching TRBD1. The CDR3 is 14 amino acids. V shed 4 bases, J shed 0 bases, and the junction held 2 bases outside the gene matches. Per the germline V gene, CDR1 is LGHDT and CDR2 is YNNKEL (reference sequence). The CDR3 loop reads CASSRQGANYGYTF. The CDR3 DNA is TGTGCCAGCAGCCGACAGGGAGCTAACTATGGCTACACCTTC.

This sequence joins TRBV18 and TRBJ1-1; tentative D call: TRBD1 (5 bases). This CDR3 has 12 amino acids. Trimming cost V 1 base and J 11 bases, with 11 bases left between them. Germline V gives CDR1 KGHSH, CDR2 LQKENI. The CDR3 region is CASSPRGAGAFF. The CDR3 nucleotides read TGTGCCAGCTCACCACGAGGGGCGGGGGCTTTCTTT.

This chain uses TRBV6-5 with TRBJ2-7; D is unresolved. The CDR3 contains 15 residues. The ends were cut back, 0 bases at V and 2 bases at J, with 11 bases in the middle. The V gene's germline CDR1 is MNHEY and CDR2 SVGAGI. The CDR3 nucleotides read TGTGCCAGCAGTTACTCGTTGGGCCCAACCTACGAGCAGTACTTC. Translation: CASSYSLGPTYEQYF.

This clone turned up a few times. The chain links TRBV7-9 to TRBJ2-2; 9 nucleotides align to TRBD1. This CDR3 contains 17 residues. Germline values: CDR1 SEHNR, CDR2 FQNEAQ (reference sequence). With 1 base clipped from V and 7 bases from J, the junction kept 10 bases outside the gene matches. CDR3 in DNA: TGTGCCAGCAGCTTAGATCCGGGACAGGGAGGTCACGGGGAGCTGTTTTTT. Translating it yields CASSLDPGQGGHGELFF. The full variable domain, completed using reference TRBV7-9 and TRBJ2-2, is DTGVSQNPRHKITKRGQNVTFRCDPISEHNRLYWYRQTLGQGPEFLTYFQNEAQLEKSRLLSDRFSAERPKGSFSTLEIQRTEQGDSAMYLCASSLDPGQGGHGELFFGEGSRLTVL.

V usage is TRBV27 and J usage is TRBJ1-5; tentatively, D is TRBD1 (5 bases). The CDR3 has 15 amino acids. Germline lookup yields CDR1 MNHEY and CDR2 SMNVEV (reference sequence). Trimming took 6 bases from V and 9 from J, leaving 21 bases between them. CDR3 protein: CASSIDRQGGRPQHF. The CDR3 nucleotides are TGTGCCAGCAGCATCGATCGGCAGGGAGGGAGGCCCCAGCATTTT.

This clone was recorded only once. The chain recombines TRBV7-9 with TRBJ1-1, with D possibly TRBD1 on 5 matching bases. This CDR3 region has 14 residues. CDR1 and CDR2 from the germline V gene are SEHNR and FQNEAQ (reference sequence). V was pared by 0 bases and J by 5 bases, with 10 bases between. CDR3 nucleotide sequence: TGTGCCAGCAGCTTAGCGGGGACGGAAACTGAAGCTTTCTTT. Amino acids: CASSLAGTETEAFF.